This TCR beta chain was observed in a study of shared clonotypes between healthy human individuals. TCRdb keeps only in-frame clones here, not all; method: immunoSEQ multiplex PCR. The profile shows roughly 2.5 million clones, over 85% of them singletons. Trimming took off 8 bases at V and 4 bases at J, with 9 bases between the two ends. CDR1 is SNHLY, CDR2 FYNNEI, per germline. The CDR3 is 12 residues long. The sequencing sample was made of naive CD4+ T cells sorted from blood. Specified subset: CD45RA+ positively selected. This chain joins TRBV2 and TRBJ1-5, with D possibly matching TRBD1 (6 bases). This sequence was found in a man between 18 and 35 years old in good health. DNA of the CDR3: TGTGCCAGCGAGGGGGAGAATCAGCCCCAGCATTTT. It encodes CASEGENQPQHF.